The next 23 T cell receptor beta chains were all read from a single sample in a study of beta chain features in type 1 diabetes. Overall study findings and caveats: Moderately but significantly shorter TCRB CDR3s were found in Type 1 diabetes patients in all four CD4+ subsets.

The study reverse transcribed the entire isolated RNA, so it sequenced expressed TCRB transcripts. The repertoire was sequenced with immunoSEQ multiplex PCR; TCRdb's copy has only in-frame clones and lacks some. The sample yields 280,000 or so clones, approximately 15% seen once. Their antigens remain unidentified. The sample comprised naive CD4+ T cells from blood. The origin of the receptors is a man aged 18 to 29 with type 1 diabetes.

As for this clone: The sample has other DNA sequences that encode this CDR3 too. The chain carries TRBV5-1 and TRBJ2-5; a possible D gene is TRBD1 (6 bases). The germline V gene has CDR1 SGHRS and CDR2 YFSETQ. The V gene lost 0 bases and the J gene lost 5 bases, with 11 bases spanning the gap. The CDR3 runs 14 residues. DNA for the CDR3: TGCGCCAGCAGCTTGGCCCAGGGGTCGGAGACCCAGTACTTC. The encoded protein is CASSLAQGSETQYF.

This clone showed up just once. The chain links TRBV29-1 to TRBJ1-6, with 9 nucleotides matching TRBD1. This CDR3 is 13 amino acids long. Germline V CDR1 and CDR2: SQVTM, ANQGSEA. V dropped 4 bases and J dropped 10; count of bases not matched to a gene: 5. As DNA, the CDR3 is TGCAGCGTTGGGGGACAGGGAAGCTCACCCCTCCACTTT. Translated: CSVGGQGSSPLHF.

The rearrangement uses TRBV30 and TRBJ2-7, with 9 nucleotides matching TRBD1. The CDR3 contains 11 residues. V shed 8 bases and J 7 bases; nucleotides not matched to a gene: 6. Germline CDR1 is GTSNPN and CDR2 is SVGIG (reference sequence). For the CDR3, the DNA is TGTGCCCGGGACAGGGCCCGAGAGCAGTACTTC. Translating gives CARDRAREQYF.

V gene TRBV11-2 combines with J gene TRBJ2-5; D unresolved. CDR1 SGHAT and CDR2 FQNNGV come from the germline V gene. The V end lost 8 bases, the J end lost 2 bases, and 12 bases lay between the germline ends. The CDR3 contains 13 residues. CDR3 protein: CASGENFQETQYF. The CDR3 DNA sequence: TGTGCCAGCGGAGAGAACTTTCAAGAGACCCAGTACTTC.

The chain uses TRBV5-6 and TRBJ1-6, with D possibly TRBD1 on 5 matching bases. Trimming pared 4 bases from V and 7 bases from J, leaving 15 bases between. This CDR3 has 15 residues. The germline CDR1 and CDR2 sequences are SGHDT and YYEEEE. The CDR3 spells CASSRAGGGNSPLHF. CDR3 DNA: TGTGCCAGCAGCCGGGCCGGCGGGGGAAATTCACCCCTCCACTTT.

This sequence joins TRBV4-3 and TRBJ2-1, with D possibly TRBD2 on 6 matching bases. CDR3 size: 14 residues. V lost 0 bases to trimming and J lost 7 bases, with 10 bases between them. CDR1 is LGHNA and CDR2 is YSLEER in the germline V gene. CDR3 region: CASSQEGRENEQFF. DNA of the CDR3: TGCGCCAGCAGCCAAGAAGGGCGGGAAAATGAGCAGTTCTTC.

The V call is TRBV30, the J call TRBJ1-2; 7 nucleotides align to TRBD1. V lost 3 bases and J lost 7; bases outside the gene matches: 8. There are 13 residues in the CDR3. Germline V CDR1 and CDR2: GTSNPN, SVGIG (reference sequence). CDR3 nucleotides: TGTGCCTGGAGGAGTAGGGGGCGAGGTGGCTACACCTTC. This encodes CAWRSRGRGGYTF.

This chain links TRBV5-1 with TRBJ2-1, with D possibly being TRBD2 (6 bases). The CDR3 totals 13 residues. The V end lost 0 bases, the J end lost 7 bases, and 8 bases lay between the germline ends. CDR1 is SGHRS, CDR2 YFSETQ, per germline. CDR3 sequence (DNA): TGCGCCAGCAGCTTGGGACTAGGGAATGAGCAGTTCTTC. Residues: CASSLGLGNEQFF.

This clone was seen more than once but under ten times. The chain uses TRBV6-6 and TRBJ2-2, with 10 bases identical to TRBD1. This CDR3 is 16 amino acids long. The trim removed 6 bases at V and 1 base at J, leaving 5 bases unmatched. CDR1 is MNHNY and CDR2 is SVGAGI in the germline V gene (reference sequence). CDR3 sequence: CASRRQGAQNTGELFF. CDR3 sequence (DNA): TGTGCCAGCAGGCGACAGGGGGCCCAGAACACCGGGGAGCTGTTTTTT.

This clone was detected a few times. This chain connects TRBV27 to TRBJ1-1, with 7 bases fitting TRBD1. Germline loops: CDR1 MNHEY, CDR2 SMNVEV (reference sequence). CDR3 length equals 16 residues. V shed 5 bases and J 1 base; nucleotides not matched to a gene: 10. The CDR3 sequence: CASSLKPGQRNTEAFF. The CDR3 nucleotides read TGTGCCAGCAGTCTCAAACCGGGACAGAGGAACACTGAAGCTTTCTTT.

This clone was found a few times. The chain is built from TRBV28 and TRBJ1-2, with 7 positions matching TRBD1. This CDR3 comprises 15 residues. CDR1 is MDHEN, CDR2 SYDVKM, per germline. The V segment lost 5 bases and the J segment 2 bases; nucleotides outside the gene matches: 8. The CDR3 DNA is TGTGCCAGCAGTGATGGACAGGAGAACAACTATGGCTACACCTTC. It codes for CASSDGQENNYGYTF.

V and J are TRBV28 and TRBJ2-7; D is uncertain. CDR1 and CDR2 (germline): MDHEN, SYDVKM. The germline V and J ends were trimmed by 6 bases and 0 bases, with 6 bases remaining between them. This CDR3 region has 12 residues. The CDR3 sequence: CASSLFSYEQYF. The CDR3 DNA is TGTGCCAGCAGCCTCTTCTCCTACGAGCAGTACTTC.

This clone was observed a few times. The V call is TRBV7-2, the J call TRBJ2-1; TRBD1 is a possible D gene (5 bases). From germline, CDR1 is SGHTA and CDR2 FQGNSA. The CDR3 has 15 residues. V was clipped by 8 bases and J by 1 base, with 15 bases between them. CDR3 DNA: TGTGCCAGCTTTAGGGGTTTATGGTCCTACAATGAGCAGTTCTTC. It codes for CASFRGLWSYNEQFF.

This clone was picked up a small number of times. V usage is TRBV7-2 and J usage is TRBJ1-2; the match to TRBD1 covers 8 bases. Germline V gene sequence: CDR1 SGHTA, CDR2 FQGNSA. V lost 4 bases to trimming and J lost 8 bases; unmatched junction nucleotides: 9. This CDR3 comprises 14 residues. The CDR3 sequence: CASSSSQGAGGYTF. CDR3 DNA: TGTGCCAGCAGCTCCAGCCAGGGGGCCGGAGGCTACACCTTC.

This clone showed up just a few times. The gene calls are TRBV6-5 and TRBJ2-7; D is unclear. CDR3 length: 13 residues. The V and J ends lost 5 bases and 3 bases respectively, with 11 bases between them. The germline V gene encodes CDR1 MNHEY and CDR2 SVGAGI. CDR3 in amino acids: CASSLERNYEQYF. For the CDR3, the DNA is TGTGCCAGCAGTCTAGAAAGAAACTACGAGCAGTACTTC.

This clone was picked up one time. CDR3 in DNA: TGTGCCAGCAGTTATGTGGGGGCGCGGGAGACCCAGTACTTC. This encodes CASSYVGARETQYF. This chain links TRBV6-1 with TRBJ2-5; possibly TRBD1 for D (6 bases). The CDR3 extends over 14 amino acids. The germline V gene has CDR1 MNHNS and CDR2 SASEGT. V dropped 5 bases and J dropped 5 bases, with 15 bases sitting between them.

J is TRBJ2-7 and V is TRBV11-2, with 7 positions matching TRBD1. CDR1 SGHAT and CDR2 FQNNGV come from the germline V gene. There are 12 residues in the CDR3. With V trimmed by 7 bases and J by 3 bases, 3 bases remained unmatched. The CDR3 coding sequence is TGTGCCAGCACCGGGGACAGCTACGAGCAGTACTTC. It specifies CASTGDSYEQYF.

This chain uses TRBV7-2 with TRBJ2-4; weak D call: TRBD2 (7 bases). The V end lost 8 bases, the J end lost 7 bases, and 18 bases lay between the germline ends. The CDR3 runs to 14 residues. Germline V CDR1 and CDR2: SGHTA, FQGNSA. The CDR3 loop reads CASSLGGGANIQYF. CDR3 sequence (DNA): TGTGCCAGCTCCTTAGGTGGGGGGGCCAACATTCAGTACTTC.

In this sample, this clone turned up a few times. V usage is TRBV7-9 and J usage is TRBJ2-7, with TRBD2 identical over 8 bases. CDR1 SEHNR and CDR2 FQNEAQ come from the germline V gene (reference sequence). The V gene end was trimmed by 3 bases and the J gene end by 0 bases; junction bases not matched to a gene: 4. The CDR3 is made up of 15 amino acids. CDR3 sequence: CASSFSGEDSYEQYF. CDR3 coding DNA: TGTGCCAGCAGCTTTAGCGGGGAGGACTCCTACGAGCAGTACTTC.

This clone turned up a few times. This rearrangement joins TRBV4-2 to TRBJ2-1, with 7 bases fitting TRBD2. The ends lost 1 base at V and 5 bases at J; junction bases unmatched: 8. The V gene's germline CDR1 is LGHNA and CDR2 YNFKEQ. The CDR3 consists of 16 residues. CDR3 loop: CASSQGGGTIDNEQFF. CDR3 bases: TGTGCCAGCAGCCAAGGGGGTGGGACTATCGACAATGAGCAGTTCTTC.

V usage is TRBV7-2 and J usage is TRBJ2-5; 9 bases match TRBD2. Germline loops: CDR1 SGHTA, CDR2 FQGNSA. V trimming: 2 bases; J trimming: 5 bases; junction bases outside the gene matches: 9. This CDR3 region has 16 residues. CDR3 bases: TGTGCCAGCAGCTTACGGCAAGCGGGAGGCGGGGAGACCCAGTACTTC. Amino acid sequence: CASSLRQAGGGETQYF.

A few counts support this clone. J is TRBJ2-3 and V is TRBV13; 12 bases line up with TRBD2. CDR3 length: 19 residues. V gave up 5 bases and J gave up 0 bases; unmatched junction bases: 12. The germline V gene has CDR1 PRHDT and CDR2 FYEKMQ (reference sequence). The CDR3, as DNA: TGTGCCAGCAGCCCCCGGACGCTAGCGGGAGGGTGGAGCACAGATACGCAGTATTTT. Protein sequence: CASSPRTLAGGWSTDTQYF.

Here the CDR3 DNA reads TGTGCCAGCTCAGCGCCTAGCACAGATACGCAGTATTTT. Translating gives CASSAPSTDTQYF. The gene calls are TRBV18 and TRBJ2-3; D is undetermined. Trimming pared 5 bases from V and 0 bases from J, leaving 6 bases between. CDR3 length: 13 amino acids. Per germline, CDR1 KGHSH and CDR2 LQKENI.